Below are 26 T cell receptor beta chains sequenced from a single sample in a study of blood T cell repertoires in COVID-19. Clones were sequenced by immunoSEQ multiplex PCR, and TCRdb holds only the in-frame ones, with some missing. Here the sample spans about 73,000 clones, roughly 80% being singletons. Sequencing used peripheral blood. These receptors were obtained from a woman aged 55-75 years with acute or convalescent COVID-19.

J is TRBJ1-4 and V is TRBV7-8; a weak D match, TRBD1 (6 bases). Germline V CDR1 and CDR2: SGHVS, FQNEAQ. V lost 5 bases and J lost 7, with 14 bases in between. The CDR3 spans 14 residues. CDR3 region: CASSPRGFGEKLFF. Written as DNA, the CDR3 is TGTGCCAGCAGCCCCAGGGGATTTGGTGAAAAACTGTTTTTT.

The chain is built from TRBV6-5 and TRBJ2-2; 10 nucleotides align to TRBD1. Germline assignment: CDR1 MNHEY and CDR2 SVGAGI. This CDR3 has 15 residues. V lost 5 bases and J lost 7; bases outside the gene matches: 7. CDR3 DNA sequence: TGTGCCAGCAGTCGAAGTAGGACAGGGGGCGGGGAGCTGTTTTTT. This gives the protein CASSRSRTGGGELFF.

The chain combines TRBV28 with TRBJ1-6; D unclear. V was pared by 10 bases and J by 14 bases, with 15 bases between. The CDR3 runs 11 residues. The germline V gene has CDR1 MDHEN and CDR2 SYDVKM. The CDR3 here is CATLSGLALHF. The CDR3 bases are TGTGCCACCTTAAGCGGACTGGCCCTCCACTTT. Drawing the rest from reference TRBV28 and TRBJ1-6, the complete variable domain is DVKVTQSSRYLVKRTGEKVFLECVQDMDHENMFWYRQDPGLGLRLIYFSYDVKMKEKGDIPEGYSVSREKKERFSLILESASTNQTSMYLCATLSGLALHFGNGTRLTVT.

The genes are TRBV25-1 and TRBJ1-1; 7 bases line up with TRBD1. CDR1 is MGHDK, CDR2 SYGVNS, per germline. This CDR3 is built from 17 residues. J gave up 5 bases and V 0 bases, and 12 bases lay outside the gene matches. CDR3 bases: TGTGCCAGCAGTGAATATTTCGCCACAGGGGCGGGGACTGAAGCTTTCTTT. Translation gives CASSEYFATGAGTEAFF.

This rearrangement joins TRBV5-1 to TRBJ1-1, with 10 bases matching TRBD1. Germline V gene lookup returns CDR1 SGHRS and CDR2 YFSETQ. The V and J ends lost 0 bases and 0 bases, in that order; junction bases with no gene match: 2. The CDR3 totals 16 residues. CDR3 region: CASSLEGTGVNTEAFF. DNA of the CDR3: TGCGCCAGCAGCTTGGAGGGGACAGGGGTGAACACTGAAGCTTTCTTT.

This chain connects TRBV9 to TRBJ1-3, with 7 bases aligning to TRBD1. This CDR3 has 15 residues. V was pared by 2 bases and J by 0 bases, with 2 bases of the junction left unmatched. CDR1 is SGDLS, CDR2 YYNGEE, per germline. The CDR3 spells CASSVGQLSGNTIYF. CDR3 nucleotide sequence: TGTGCCAGCAGCGTGGGACAGCTCTCTGGAAACACCATATATTTT. The full variable domain, completed using reference TRBV9 and TRBJ1-3, is DSGVTQTPKHLITATGQRVTLRCSPRSGDLSVYWYQQSLDQGLQFLIQYYNGEERAKGNILERFSAQQFPDLHSELNLSSLELGDSALYFCASSVGQLSGNTIYFGEGSWLTVV.

This chain links TRBV10-1 with TRBJ1-6; TRBD1 aligns across 10 bases. This CDR3 contains 21 residues. V dropped 10 bases and J dropped 6; count of bases not matched to a gene: 27. Germline loops: CDR1 WNHNN, CDR2 SYGVQD (reference sequence). Here the CDR3 DNA reads TGCGCCATCGGGACCCTTGACCGAGATCTAGGGACAGGGGAGAGTAATTCACCCCTCCACTTT. It codes for CAIGTLDRDLGTGESNSPLHF.

This sequence joins TRBV9 and TRBJ2-7; TRBD2 matches 7 bases. From germline, CDR1 is SGDLS and CDR2 YYNGEE. With V trimmed by 4 bases and J by 2 bases, 9 bases remained unmatched. The CDR3 runs 15 residues. The CDR3 region is CASSPLSGETYEQYF. The DNA of the CDR3 is TGTGCCAGCAGCCCCCTGAGCGGGGAAACCTACGAGCAGTACTTC.

The J gene is TRBJ2-5, the V gene TRBV13; D uncertain. CDR1 is PRHDT and CDR2 is FYEKMQ in the germline V gene (reference sequence). V lost 3 bases and J lost 8, with 7 bases in between. The CDR3 totals 11 residues. CDR3 region: CASSLRQTQYF. CDR3 nucleotides: TGTGCCAGCAGCTTGAGGCAAACCCAGTACTTC.

The gene calls are TRBV29-1 and TRBJ1-2, with D perhaps TRBD1 (5 bases). Germline lookup yields CDR1 SQVTM and CDR2 ANQGSEA. The CDR3 has 14 amino acids. The germline V and J ends were trimmed by 6 bases and 7 bases, with 21 bases remaining between them. CDR3 amino acids: CSVRSGADFRGYTF. The CDR3 DNA reads TGCAGCGTGAGGTCTGGGGCGGATTTTCGTGGCTACACCTTC.

The CDR3 bases are TGTGCCAGCAGCTTATACTCCAGGGAAGCTTTCTTT. Translation gives CASSLYSREAFF. The chain links TRBV7-2 to TRBJ1-1; D remains unclear. The CDR3 has 12 amino acids. The V gene lost 2 bases and the J gene lost 8 bases, with 9 bases spanning the gap. Germline values: CDR1 SGHTA, CDR2 FQGNSA. The full variable domain, in which reference TRBV7-2 and TRBJ1-1 provide the parts outside the CDR3, is GAGVSQSPSNKVTEKGKDVELRCDPISGHTALYWYRQSLGQGLEFLIYFQGNSAPDKSGLPSDRFSAERTGGSVSTLTIQRTQQEDSAVYLCASSLYSREAFFGQGTRLTVV.

J is TRBJ1-1 and V is TRBV9; D possibly corresponds to TRBD1 (5 bases). Per the germline V gene, CDR1 is SGDLS and CDR2 is YYNGEE. This CDR3 spans 16 amino acids. The V end was cut by 4 bases, the J end by 0 bases, with 16 bases between. The CDR3 spells CASSPSGSRVNTEAFF. The CDR3 DNA sequence: TGTGCCAGCAGCCCTAGCGGGTCCAGGGTGAACACTGAAGCTTTCTTT.

The genes are TRBV3-1 (or the pseudogene TRBV3-2) and TRBJ1-2, with TRBD1 matching 7 bases. Germline loops: CDR1 LGHDT, CDR2 YNNKEL (reference sequence). The CDR3 has 14 residues. The junction had 3 bases not matched to a gene; V was cut back by 0 bases and J by 5 bases. CDR3: CASSQDQQGYGYTF. As DNA, the CDR3 is TGTGCCAGCAGCCAAGATCAACAGGGGTATGGCTACACCTTC.

This clone was counted a single time. V and J are TRBV6-1 and TRBJ2-1, with D hard to call. This CDR3 spans 15 amino acids. The V end was cut by 2 bases, the J end by 0 bases, with 8 bases between. Per germline, CDR1 MNHNS and CDR2 SASEGT. The CDR3 loop is CASSEMVYSYNEQFF. CDR3 nucleotides: TGTGCCAGCAGTGAAATGGTCTACTCCTACAATGAGCAGTTCTTC.

J is TRBJ1-1 and V is TRBV18; maybe TRBD1 (6 bases). Germline V gene data show CDR1 as KGHSH and CDR2 as LQKENI. The CDR3 contains 15 residues. Trimming left V 1 base short and J 1 base short, with 10 bases between. CDR3 sequence (DNA): TGTGCCAGCTCACCACGAGGGGGAGAGAACACTGAAGCTTTCTTT. Translated: CASSPRGGENTEAFF.

The chain combines TRBV28 with TRBJ1-1, with D uncertain. CDR3 size: 13 residues. V was clipped by 5 bases and J by 1 base, with 8 bases between them. CDR1 is MDHEN and CDR2 is SYDVKM in the germline V gene. For the CDR3, the DNA is TGTGCCAGCAGTGCGTACAGGAACACTGAAGCTTTCTTT. It codes for CASSAYRNTEAFF. The complete variable domain, with remaining parts taken from reference TRBV28 and TRBJ1-1, reads DVKVTQSSRYLVKRTGEKVFLECVQDMDHENMFWYRQDPGLGLRLIYFSYDVKMKEKGDIPEGYSVSREKKERFSLILESASTNQTSMYLCASSAYRNTEAFFGQGTRLTVV.

The chain links TRBV5-5 to TRBJ1-4; 8 bases align to TRBD1. V was clipped by 4 bases and J by 8 bases; unmatched bases: 10. Germline V gene lookup returns CDR1 SGHKS and CDR2 YYEKEE (reference sequence). The CDR3 is 15 residues long. The CDR3 region has the DNA TGTGCCAGCAGCACAAAGGACAGGGACTGGGAAAAACTGTTTTTT. Encoded protein: CASSTKDRDWEKLFF.

The chain combines TRBV2 with TRBJ1-3; TRBD1 matches 8 bases. Germline assignment: CDR1 SNHLY and CDR2 FYNNEI. CDR3 size: 16 residues. Germline trimming cut 6 bases from V and 0 bases from J; bases unmatched to any gene: 7. CDR3 protein: CASSTGQGTSGNTIYF. The DNA of the CDR3 is TGTGCCAGCAGCACCGGACAGGGAACCTCTGGAAACACCATATATTTT.

This rearrangement joins TRBV7-9 to TRBJ2-7; D is uncertain. The V end lost 5 bases, the J end lost 7 bases, and 12 bases lay between the germline ends. Germline assignment: CDR1 SEHNR and CDR2 FQNEAQ (reference sequence). The CDR3 loop spans 12 amino acids. The CDR3 is CASSPGSREQYF. The CDR3 DNA reads TGTGCCAGCAGCCCCGGTTCCCGTGAGCAGTACTTC.

The chain is built from TRBV7-2 and TRBJ1-6, with a possible D match to TRBD1 (5 bases). Germline lookup yields CDR1 SGHTA and CDR2 FQGNSA. V was trimmed by 0 bases and J by 7 bases, leaving 10 bases between them. This CDR3 spans 15 amino acids. This CDR3 is CASSLARQKNSPLHF. CDR3 coding DNA: TGTGCCAGCAGCTTAGCGAGACAGAAAAATTCACCCCTCCACTTT.

This chain uses TRBV5-1 with TRBJ1-5; possible D gene TRBD1, 5 bases. The CDR3 loop spans 15 amino acids. The germline V gene has CDR1 SGHRS and CDR2 YFSETQ. V lost 4 bases, J lost 4 bases, and 15 bases lay in between. The CDR3 region is CASSRGDFPNQPQHF. The CDR3, as DNA: TGCGCCAGCAGCCGGGGGGACTTCCCGAATCAGCCCCAGCATTTT.

The chain uses TRBV29-1 and TRBJ1-1, with a possible D match to TRBD1 (6 bases). Trimming stripped 0 bases from V and 4 bases from J, with 18 bases between. Germline CDR1 reads SQVTM; CDR2 reads ANQGSEA. This CDR3 is 16 amino acids long. CDR3 sequence: CSVEEGPGHGFTEAFF. CDR3 DNA sequence: TGCAGCGTTGAAGAGGGGCCGGGACACGGTTTCACTGAAGCTTTCTTT.

The J gene is TRBJ2-6, the V gene TRBV7-3, with 10 bases that match TRBD1. The germline gives CDR1 SGHTA, CDR2 FQGTGA. V trimming: 2 bases; J trimming: 2 bases; junction bases outside the gene matches: 6. The length of the CDR3 is 18 residues. CDR3 coding DNA: TGTGCCAGCAGCTTATCCGGACAGGGGGGTCCTGGGGCCAACGTCCTGACTTTC. This gives the protein CASSLSGQGGPGANVLTF.

J is TRBJ1-1 and V is TRBV30; D remains ambiguous. CDR1 GTSNPN and CDR2 SVGIG come from the germline V gene (reference sequence). The CDR3 has 13 residues. V dropped 3 bases and J dropped 1 base, with 9 bases sitting between them. In DNA, the CDR3 is TGTGCCTGGAGCCCCACATCGAACACTGAAGCTTTCTTT. Its translation: CAWSPTSNTEAFF. Full variable domain (outside the CDR3, taken from reference TRBV30 and TRBJ1-1): SQTIHQWPATLVQPVGSPLSLECTVEGTSNPNLYWYRQAAGRGLQLLFYSVGIGQISSEVPQNLSASRPQDRQFILSSKKLLLSDSGFYLCAWSPTSNTEAFFGQGTRLTVV.

The chain links TRBV28 to TRBJ1-2; the match to TRBD1 covers 7 bases. The germline gives CDR1 MDHEN, CDR2 SYDVKM. This CDR3 region has 13 residues. The ends lost 8 bases at V and 4 bases at J; junction bases unmatched: 7. CDR3 sequence: CASETGVAYGYTF. As DNA, the CDR3 is TGTGCCAGCGAAACAGGGGTAGCCTATGGCTACACCTTC.

This sequence joins TRBV19 and TRBJ1-5, with 9 bases identical to TRBD1. Per the germline V gene, CDR1 is LNHDA and CDR2 is SQIVND (reference sequence). The CDR3 contains 16 residues. The J segment lost 7 bases and the V segment lost 3 bases, leaving 10 bases of the junction unmatched. In nucleotides, the CDR3 is TGTGCCAGTAGTATCCGGGACAGGGTTGGAGTGCAGCCCCAGCATTTT. This translates into CASSIRDRVGVQPQHF. Full variable domain (rest looked up from reference TRBV19 and TRBJ1-5): DGGITQSPKYLFRKEGQNVTLSCEQNLNHDAMYWYRQDPGQGLRLIYYSQIVNDFQKGDIAEGYSVSREKKESFPLTVTSAQKNPTAFYLCASSIRDRVGVQPQHFGDGTRLSIL.